This T cell receptor (beta chain) was captured by sequencing in a study of blood T cells in healthy people across ages. Points from the study as a whole: Measured against age, TCR beta diversity per million T cells decreased in a roughly linear manner.

With a J-beta primer mix and a sample-barcoded 5' primer, a second PCR ran roughly 6 to 11 cycles. Through a template-switch adaptor with 12 random nucleotides, each cDNA molecule received a tag. MiXCR, applied by TCRdb to the 5' RACE reads, yields one record per CDR3 protein. This sample has about 560,000 distinct CDR3 sequences, with roughly a quarter found just once. This clonotype was seen a handful of times. Its antigen is unidentified. The CDR3 length is 15 residues. The ends lost 0 bases at V and 4 bases at J; junction bases unmatched: 5. Germline-derived CDR1 and CDR2 are SGDLS and YYNGEE. Each sample used at least 6.5 million PBMCs. These data are also associated with another study on T cells of mothers and their children. From that paper: Per 15 ul, 1.5 ug of RNA was used, with all extracted RNA going into cDNA synthesis.

The source material was blood. The V and J genes are TRBV9 and TRBJ2-5, with TRBD1 matching 8 bases. The TCR was taken from a boy between 2 and 15 years old in good health. The CDR3 protein is CASSVAAGGGETQYF. In DNA, the CDR3 is TGTGCCAGCAGCGTAGCGGCAGGGGGCGGAGAGACCCAGTACTTC.